In this sample, the clone carrying this T cell receptor beta chain turned up many times. The data were obtained in a study of T-cell reconstitution after alpha-beta-depleted transplantation in children. The TCRbeta library was prepared with unique molecular identifiers. TCRdb passed the PCR reads through MiXCR, listing each CDR3 protein once. The sample comprises approximately 350,000 distinct CDR3 sequences, 9% to 12% of which are singletons, and around 2.3% rests with the top ten. The CDR3 contains 15 residues. Trimming shortened V by 0 bases and J by 0 bases, and 8 bases separated the two germline ends. In germline, CDR1 is LGHNA, CDR2 YSLEER.

The rearrangement joins TRBV4-3 to TRBJ1-1; D is unresolved. This material consisted of PBMCs from the stem cell graft donor, taken from the stem cell graft. The source is a human donor who donated a stem cell graft to a child with acute lymphoblastic leukemia. The CDR3, as DNA: TGCGCCAGCAGCCAAGAGGAGGGCATGAACACTGAAGCTTTCTTT. Translation gives CASSQEEGMNTEAFF.